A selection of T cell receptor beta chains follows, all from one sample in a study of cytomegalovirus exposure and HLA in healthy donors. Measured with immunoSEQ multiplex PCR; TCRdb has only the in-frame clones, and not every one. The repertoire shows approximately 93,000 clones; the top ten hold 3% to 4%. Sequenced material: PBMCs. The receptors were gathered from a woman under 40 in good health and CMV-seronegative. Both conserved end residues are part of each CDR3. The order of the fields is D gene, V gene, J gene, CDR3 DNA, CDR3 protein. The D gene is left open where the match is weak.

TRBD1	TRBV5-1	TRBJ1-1	TGCGCCAGCAGCTGGACAGGGCAGACTGAAGCTTTCTTT	CASSWTGQTEAFF
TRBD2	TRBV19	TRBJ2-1	TGTGCCAGTAGTACGGGACTAGCGGAAGGCGATGAGCAGTTCTTC	CASSTGLAEGDEQFF
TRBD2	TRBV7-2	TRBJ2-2	TGTGCCAGCAGCTTAGCGCGGGCGGGGGAAGGAAGAACCGGGGAGCTGTTTTTT	CASSLARAGEGRTGELFF
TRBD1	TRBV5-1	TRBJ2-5	TGCGCCAGCAGCTTGGGGACAGGGGAGGAGACCCAGTACTTC	CASSLGTGEETQYF
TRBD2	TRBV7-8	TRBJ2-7	TGTGCCAGCAGCTTAACCAGCGGGAGTATCTACGAGCAGTACTTC	CASSLTSGSIYEQYF
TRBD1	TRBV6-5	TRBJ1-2	TGTGCCAGCAGCCCTGGACAGGGGCTTGGCTACACCTTC	CASSPGQGLGYTF
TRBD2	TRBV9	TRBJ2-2	TGTGCCAGCAGCTGGGGGGAGGGTGGTCATGATTGGTCCGGGGAGCTGTTTTTT	CASSWGEGGHDWSGELFF
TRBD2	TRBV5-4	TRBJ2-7	TGTGCCAGCAGCTTGGCTAGCGGGAGTTCCCACGAGCAGTACTTC	CASSLASGSSHEQYF
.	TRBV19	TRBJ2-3	TGTGCCAGTAGTATCAGGGGAAGAAGGCTCACAGATACGCAGTATTTT	CASSIRGRRLTDTQYF
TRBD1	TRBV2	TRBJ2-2	TGTGCCGGGAACAGGGGTGTAGGCACCGGGGAGCTGTTTTTT	CAGNRGVGTGELFF
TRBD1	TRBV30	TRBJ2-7	TGTGCCTGGAGTGTCCGGACAGGGTACGACGAGCAGTACTTC	CAWSVRTGYDEQYF
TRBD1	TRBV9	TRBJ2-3	TGTGCCAGCAGCGGCCCGACAGGGGTCGCAGATACGCAGTATTTT	CASSGPTGVADTQYF
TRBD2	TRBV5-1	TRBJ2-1	TGCGCCAGCAGCTCCGGACCGGGACTAGCGGGAACAGGTGCCTACAATGAGCAGTTCTTC	CASSSGPGLAGTGAYNEQFF
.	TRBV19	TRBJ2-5	TGTGCCAGTAGTATAGCCTGGGGAGAGCAGTACTTC	CASSIAWGEQYF
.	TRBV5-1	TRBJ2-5	TGCGCCAGCAGCATGATCCCGGGATACCAAGAGACCCAGTACTTC	CASSMIPGYQETQYF
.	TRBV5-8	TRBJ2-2	TGTGCCAGCAGCTTGGCAGGGTACACCGGGGAGCTGTTTTTT	CASSLAGYTGELFF
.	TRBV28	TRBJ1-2	TGTGCCAGCGCGGGCGCGGGGGGCTACACCTTC	CASAGAGGYTF
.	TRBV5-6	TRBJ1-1	TGTGCCAGCAGCTTGGGACAGAGGAACACTGAAGCTTTCTTT	CASSLGQRNTEAFF
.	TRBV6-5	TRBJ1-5	TGTGCCAGCAGCCTCTATTATAGAGCTAATCAGCCCCAGCATTTT	CASSLYYRANQPQHF
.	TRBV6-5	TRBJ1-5	TGTGCCAGCAGTTTCTCGCCAGGGGCTGGTCAGCCCCAGCATTTT	CASSFSPGAGQPQHF
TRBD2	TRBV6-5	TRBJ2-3	TGTGCCAGCAGTTACCAAGCGGGGTCTAAGGATACGCAGTATTTT	CASSYQAGSKDTQYF
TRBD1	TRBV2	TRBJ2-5	TGTGCCAGCAGACAGGGGGTTTGGGAGACCCAGTACTTC	CASRQGVWETQYF
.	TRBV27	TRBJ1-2	TGTGCCAGCCGAACTCCCACCTGGAGGGACGGAGCCTATGGCTACACCTTC	CASRTPTWRDGAYGYTF
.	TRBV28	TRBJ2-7	TGTGCCAGCAGTTTAATTGGCCACGAGCAGTACTTC	CASSLIGHEQYF
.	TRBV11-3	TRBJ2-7	TGTGCCAGCAGCTTAGAACAGGGCGCCGAGCAGTACTTC	CASSLEQGAEQYF
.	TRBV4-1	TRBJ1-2	TGCGCCAGCAGCCATCATCCCCGGGGGTCTAACTATGGCTACACCTTC	CASSHHPRGSNYGYTF
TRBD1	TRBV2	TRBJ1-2	TGTGCCAGCACCTCGGACAGGCGAAGCTATGGCTACACCTTC	CASTSDRRSYGYTF
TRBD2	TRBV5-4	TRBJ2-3	TGTGCCAGCAGCTTAGCGGGGCCAGATACGCAGTATTTT	CASSLAGPDTQYF
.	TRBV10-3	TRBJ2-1	TGTGCCATCAGCACACTACAGGGTGGGGCGATGAATGAGCAGTTCTTC	CAISTLQGGAMNEQFF
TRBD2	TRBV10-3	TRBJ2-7	TGTGCCACCCTAGCGGGGGACCCTTACGAGCAGTACTTC	CATLAGDPYEQYF
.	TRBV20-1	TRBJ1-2	TGCAGTGGGGACTTTCTCGGCTACACCTTC	CSGDFLGYTF
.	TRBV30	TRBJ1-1	TGTGCCTGGATGGTGACTTCGAACACTGAAGCTTTCTTT	CAWMVTSNTEAFF
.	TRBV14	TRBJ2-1	TGTGCCAGCAGCCTACCAGGAGGTGGGGGGGCCTATGAGCAGTTCTTC	CASSLPGGGGAYEQFF
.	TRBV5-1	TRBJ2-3	TGCGCCAGCAGCTTGTCCCCCGGGGGTTCTACAGATACGCAGTATTTT	CASSLSPGGSTDTQYF
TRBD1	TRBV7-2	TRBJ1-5	TGTGCCAGCAGCTTGAGGACAGGGAATCAGCCCCAGCATTTT	CASSLRTGNQPQHF
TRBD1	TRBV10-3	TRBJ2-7	TGTGCCACCGGGGGAGCCGGGACAGGGGGCTACGAGCAGTACTTC	CATGGAGTGGYEQYF
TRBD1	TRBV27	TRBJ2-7	TGTGCCAGCGGCGCGTATCCGGGACAGGGTTACGAGCAGTACTTC	CASGAYPGQGYEQYF
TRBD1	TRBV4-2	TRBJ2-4	TGTGCCAGCAGCCAAGATCTCGGGACAGGGGCGAACATTCAGTACTTC	CASSQDLGTGANIQYF
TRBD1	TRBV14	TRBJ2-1	TGTGCCAGCAGCCTTGCCGGGACAGTGCTATTCTTC	CASSLAGTVLFF
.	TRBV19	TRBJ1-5	TGTGCCAGTAGTGGAGGACAGCAATCAGGGCCCCAGCATTTT	CASSGGQQSGPQHF
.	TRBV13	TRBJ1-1	TGTGCCAGCAGTCCAAGGAGGGGTCGCACTGAAGCTTTCTTT	CASSPRRGRTEAFF
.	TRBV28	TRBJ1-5	TGTGCCAGCAGCTTAGTATCCCCCTTCGATCAGCCCCAGCATTTT	CASSLVSPFDQPQHF
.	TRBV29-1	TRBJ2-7	TGCAGCGTCCTCGGGGATCAGGGGAAGTCGGGTTCCTACGAGCAGTACTTC	CSVLGDQGKSGSYEQYF
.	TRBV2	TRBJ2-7	TGTGCCAGCAGTCTTCCCGGGTTGGGCTCCTACGAGCAGTACTTC	CASSLPGLGSYEQYF
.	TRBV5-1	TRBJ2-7	TGCGCCAGCGCCCCCAGACAGTTAGGCTACGAGCAGTACTTC	CASAPRQLGYEQYF
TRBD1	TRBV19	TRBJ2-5	TGTGCCAGTAGTATAGACCCCAGGGGGCCGAAGACCCAGTACTTC	CASSIDPRGPKTQYF
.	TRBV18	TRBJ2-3	TGTGCCAGCTCCCCGGGTCCAGATACGCAGTATTTT	CASSPGPDTQYF
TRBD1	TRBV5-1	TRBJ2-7	TGCGCCAGCAGACAAACAGGGGGATCCTACGAGCAGTACTTC	CASRQTGGSYEQYF
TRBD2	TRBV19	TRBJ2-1	TGTGCCAGTAGTATAAGGCGAGCGGGGATTCGGGGGAATGAGCAGTTCTTC	CASSIRRAGIRGNEQFF
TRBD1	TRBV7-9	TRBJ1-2	TGTGCCAGCAGCCTGGGACAGTATGGCTACACCTTC	CASSLGQYGYTF
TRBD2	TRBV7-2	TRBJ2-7	TGTGCCAGCAGCACGGGACTAGCAGGCGGCGAGCAGTACTTC	CASSTGLAGGEQYF
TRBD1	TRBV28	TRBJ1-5	TGTGCCAGCAGTTCGAGGGACAGGGTAGTTCAGCCCCAGCATTTT	CASSSRDRVVQPQHF
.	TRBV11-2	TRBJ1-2	TGTGCCAGCAGCTTAGAGGGACACCAATCGGAGGGCTACACCTTC	CASSLEGHQSEGYTF
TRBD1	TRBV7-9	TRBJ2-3	TGTGCCAGCAGCTCCGGACAGGGGGCGTCAGATACGCAGTATTTT	CASSSGQGASDTQYF
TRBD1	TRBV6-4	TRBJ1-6	TGTGCCAGCAGTGACCAGGGACAGGGAGTTTCACCCCTCCACTTT	CASSDQGQGVSPLHF